This is a list of T cell receptor beta chains from one sample in a study of blood T cells in healthy people across ages. Each CDR3 protein is one row after TCRdb ran MiXCR on the 5' RACE reads. The sample includes about 1.1 million distinct CDR3 sequences, approximately 38% of them seen just once. The sequenced sample was blood. These receptors originate from a man between 18 and 29 years old in good health. Both conserved end residues are part of each CDR3. The D gene is left open where the match is weak. A row's size may be missing; if present it is once, few, many or a size class.

>TRBD2|TRBJ2-1|-|TRBV6-2/TRBV6-3
CASSNPSGDSYNEQFF
TGTGCCAGCAGTAACCCGAGCGGGGACTCCTACAATGAGCAGTTCTTC
>TRBD1|TRBJ1-5|-|TRBV20-1
CSAPDRGINQPQHF
TGCAGTGCCCCGGACAGGGGCATCAATCAGCCCCAGCATTTT
>-|TRBJ2-7|-|TRBV9
CASSAYQGGEQYF
TGTGCCAGCAGCGCGTATCAGGGGGGCGAGCAGTACTTC
>-|TRBJ1-5|few|TRBV7-2
CASSSQGSGNQPQHF
TGTGCCAGCAGCTCACAGGGTAGCGGCAATCAGCCCCAGCATTTT
>-|TRBJ2-1|few|TRBV7-9
CASSSRIIGGQNEQFF
TGTGCCAGCAGCTCGAGGATCATAGGTGGACAAAATGAGCAGTTCTTC
>-|TRBJ1-2|many|TRBV6-2/TRBV6-3
CASSYGTYGYTF
TGTGCCAGCAGTTACGGGACCTATGGCTACACCTTC
>-|TRBJ1-2|few|TRBV12-3/TRBV12-4
CASSLAAQARRYTF
TGTGCCAGCAGTTTAGCGGCACAGGCCCGTCGCTACACCTTC
>-|TRBJ1-5|-|TRBV6-2/TRBV6-3
CATSRYGSNQPQHF
TGTGCCACCAGTCGGTACGGAAGCAATCAGCCCCAGCATTTT
>-|TRBJ2-5|-|TRBV14
CASSQGVEPTQETQYF
TGTGCCAGCAGCCAAGGAGTGGAGCCGACCCAAGAGACCCAGTACTTC
>-|TRBJ2-5|few|TRBV18
CASSPPALIGTQYF
TGTGCCAGCTCACCACCGGCCCTAATCGGGACCCAGTACTTC
>-|TRBJ2-7|few|TRBV12-3/TRBV12-4
CASSFVGFGEQYF
TGTGCCAGCAGTTTTGTAGGGTTCGGCGAGCAGTACTTC
>TRBD2|TRBJ2-1|few|TRBV20-1
CSARTLAGGHLNEQFF
TGCAGTGCTAGAACACTAGCGGGGGGGCACTTAAATGAGCAGTTCTTC
>-|TRBJ1-6|few|TRBV4-3
CASSVETDYNSPLHF
TGCGCCAGCAGCGTAGAAACGGATTATAATTCACCCCTCCACTTT
>-|TRBJ1-2|few|TRBV3-1
CASSQAQLGNYGYTF
TGTGCCAGCAGCCAAGCCCAGTTGGGAAACTATGGCTACACCTTC
>TRBD1|TRBJ1-1|-|TRBV4-1
CASSRWGQGNTEAFF
TGCGCCAGCAGCCGTTGGGGACAGGGTAACACTGAAGCTTTCTTT
>TRBD1|TRBJ2-7|many|TRBV20-1
CSASLTGTYEQYF
TGCAGTGCAAGCTTGACAGGGACATACGAGCAGTACTTC
>-|TRBJ2-1|-|TRBV20-1
CSAPGQDYNNEQFF
TGCAGTGCCCCAGGACAGGACTACAACAATGAGCAGTTCTTC
>TRBD2|TRBJ2-1|few|TRBV20-1
CSASAGLGNEQFF
TGCAGTGCTTCAGCGGGACTCGGCAATGAGCAGTTCTTC
>TRBD1|TRBJ1-2|-|TRBV7-2
CASSLVGTGGTGYGYTF
TGTGCCAGCAGCTTAGTTGGGACAGGGGGCACCGGGTATGGCTACACCTTC
>TRBD1|TRBJ2-2|-|TRBV12-3/TRBV12-4
CASSPGQDGTGELFF
TGTGCCAGCAGTCCGGGACAGGACGGCACCGGGGAGCTGTTTTTT
>TRBD2|TRBJ2-1|-|TRBV12-3/TRBV12-4
CASSLLPGTSGTSSYNEQFF
TGTGCCAGCAGTCTGCTACCCGGGACTAGCGGGACCAGCTCCTACAATGAGCAGTTCTTC
>TRBD1|TRBJ1-2|-|TRBV20-1
CSAKLRGQAGGYTF
TGCAGTGCGAAACTTCGGGGACAGGCGGGGGGCTACACCTTC
>-|TRBJ2-7|-|TRBV5-1
CASSLGDGSYEQYF
TGCGCCAGCAGCTTGGGGGACGGTTCCTACGAGCAGTACTTC
>-|TRBJ2-1|-|TRBV7-2
CASSPEGRAGYNEQFF
TGTGCCAGCAGCCCCGAGGGACGAGCGGGTTACAATGAGCAGTTCTTC
>-|TRBJ2-1|-|TRBV5-1
CASSQTWGEQFF
TGCGCCAGCAGTCAGACATGGGGTGAGCAGTTCTTC
>TRBD1|TRBJ1-1|few|TRBV28
CASSSRQGRNTEAFF
TGTGCCAGCAGTTCACGACAGGGACGGAACACTGAAGCTTTCTTT
>-|TRBJ2-3|-|TRBV5-1
CASSVLQDTDTQYF
TGCGCCAGCAGCGTGCTTCAGGATACAGATACGCAGTATTTT
>-|TRBJ2-7|-|TRBV7-3
CASSLHDGPYEQYF
TGTGCCAGCAGCTTGCATGACGGACCCTACGAGCAGTACTTC
>-|TRBJ1-2|once|TRBV20-1
CSARDLGRVDYGHTF
TGCAGTGCTAGAGATCTGGGCAGGGTAGACTATGGCCACACCTTC
>TRBD1|TRBJ1-2|-|TRBV16
CASSRTGGVNYGYTF
TGTGCCAGCAGCCGCACAGGGGGCGTCAACTATGGCTACACCTTC
>-|TRBJ2-3|few|TRBV6-4
CASSVFHTDTQYF
TGTGCCAGCAGTGTCTTCCACACAGATACGCAGTATTTT
>TRBD1|TRBJ2-3|few|TRBV4-3
CASSQQTGVRDTQYF
TGCGCCAGCAGCCAACAGACAGGGGTAAGAGATACGCAGTATTTT
>TRBD1|TRBJ1-2|-|TRBV4-2
CAGSQTGGTEGPYGYTF
TGTGCCGGCAGCCAAACAGGGGGGACAGAGGGACCTTATGGCTACACCTTC
>-|TRBJ2-7|many|TRBV12-3/TRBV12-4
CASRRESSYEQYF
TGTGCCAGCAGACGGGAGAGCTCCTACGAGCAGTACTTC
>-|TRBJ1-1|once|TRBV14
CASSQDDRLAFF
TGTGCCAGCAGCCAAGATGACCGTTTGGCTTTCTTT
>-|TRBJ2-1|-|TRBV27
CASSFRGFDEQFF
TGTGCCAGCAGTTTCCGGGGTTTCGATGAGCAGTTCTTC
>-|TRBJ2-7|-|TRBV11-1
CASSLLRLTNYEQYF
TGTGCCAGCAGCTTACTGAGACTTACGAACTACGAGCAGTACTTC
>TRBD1|TRBJ1-1|few|TRBV3-1
CASSQDGTVNTEAFF
TGTGCCAGCAGCCAGGACGGGACAGTTAACACTGAAGCTTTCTTT
>TRBD1|TRBJ1-2|few|TRBV29-1
CSVEFRDRGNGYTF
TGCAGCGTTGAATTCAGGGACAGGGGGAATGGCTACACCTTC
>-|TRBJ2-1|-|TRBV20-1
CSARGQYNEQFF
TGCAGTGCTAGGGGGCAATACAATGAGCAGTTCTTC
>-|TRBJ2-5|few|TRBV6-6
CASSSTIETQYF
TGTGCCAGCAGTTCTACGATAGAGACCCAGTACTTC
>-|TRBJ2-1|few|TRBV3-1
CASSQGPGGKYNEQFF
TGTGCCAGCAGCCAAGGTCCAGGGGGGAAATACAATGAGCAGTTCTTC
>-|TRBJ1-5|few|TRBV10-3
CAISTTGNQPQHF
TGTGCCATCAGCACAACAGGGAATCAGCCCCAGCATTTT